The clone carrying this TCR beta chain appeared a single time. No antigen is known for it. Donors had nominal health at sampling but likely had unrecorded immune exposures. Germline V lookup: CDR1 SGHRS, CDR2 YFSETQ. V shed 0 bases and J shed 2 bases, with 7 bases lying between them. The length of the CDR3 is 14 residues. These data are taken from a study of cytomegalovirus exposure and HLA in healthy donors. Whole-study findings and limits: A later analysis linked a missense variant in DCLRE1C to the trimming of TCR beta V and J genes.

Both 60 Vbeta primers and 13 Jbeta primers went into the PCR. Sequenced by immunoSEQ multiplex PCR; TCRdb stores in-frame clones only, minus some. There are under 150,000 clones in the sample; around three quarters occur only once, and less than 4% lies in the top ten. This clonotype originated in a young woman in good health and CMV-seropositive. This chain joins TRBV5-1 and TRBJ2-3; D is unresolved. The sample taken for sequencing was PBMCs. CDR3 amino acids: CASSLEQTTDTQYF. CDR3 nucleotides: TGCGCCAGCAGCTTGGAACAGACCACAGATACGCAGTATTTT.